This passage covers 8 T cell receptor beta chains from one sample sequenced in a study of OX40 agonist ivuxolimab in advanced cancers. Measured with immunoSEQ multiplex PCR; TCRdb has only the in-frame clones, and not every one. Of fewer than 60,000 clones in the sample, approximately 80% are singletons; the top ten hold 3% to 4%. Sample: CD4+ or CD8+ T cells sorted from blood, taken in a trial of the OX40 agonist ivuxolimab. The receptors here all came from an adult with an advanced solid tumor such as melanoma, head and neck, liver or kidney cancer.

The chain is built from TRBV18 and TRBJ1-6, with D unclear. From germline, CDR1 is KGHSH and CDR2 LQKENI. Trimming left V 8 bases short and J 10 bases short, with 18 bases between. CDR3 length: 14 residues. CDR3: CASALIGLESPLHF. Written as DNA, the CDR3 is TGTGCCAGCGCTTTGATAGGGTTGGAATCACCCCTCCACTTT.

The chain recombines TRBV6-1 with TRBJ2-1; TRBD2 aligns across 9 bases. This CDR3 comprises 15 residues. V shed 6 bases and J 6 bases; nucleotides not matched to a gene: 9. Germline loops: CDR1 MNHNS, CDR2 SASEGT. CDR3 residues: CASRVRAGGGNEQFF. CDR3 DNA: TGTGCCAGCAGAGTCCGAGCGGGAGGCGGCAATGAGCAGTTCTTC.

The chain couples TRBV19 to TRBJ1-4, with D maybe TRBD1 (5 bases). The CDR3 runs to 15 residues. V was clipped by 4 bases and J by 1 base, with 10 bases between them. The germline V gene encodes CDR1 LNHDA and CDR2 SQIVND (reference sequence). The CDR3 DNA sequence: TGTGCCAGTAGTACAGGGTGGGGAACTAATGAAAAACTGTTTTTT. Translated: CASSTGWGTNEKLFF. The full variable domain, with the rest looked up from reference TRBV19 and TRBJ1-4, is DGGITQSPKYLFRKEGQNVTLSCEQNLNHDAMYWYRQDPGQGLRLIYYSQIVNDFQKGDIAEGYSVSREKKESFPLTVTSAQKNPTAFYLCASSTGWGTNEKLFFGSGTQLSVL.

The rearrangement joins TRBV21-1 to TRBJ2-5. TRBV21-1 is assigned pseudogene status. This CDR3 spans 15 amino acids. In DNA form, the CDR3 reads TGTGCCAGCAGCAAAGCGGGTGAGATCCGAGAGACCCAGTACTTC. Residues: CASSKAGEIRETQYF.

V gene TRBV7-2 combines with J gene TRBJ2-7; 7 bases fit TRBD1. Germline CDR1 and CDR2: SGHTA and FQGNSA. The CDR3 length is 15 residues. After removal of 5 bases from V and 1 base from J, the junction contained 8 bases not matched to a gene. CDR3 nucleotide sequence: TGTGCCAGCAGCAACCGACAGGGCTTGTCCTACGAGCAGTACTTC. It specifies CASSNRQGLSYEQYF.

This clone was detected only a few times. V gene TRBV9 combines with J gene TRBJ2-1, with D possibly matching TRBD2 (6 bases). The CDR3 has 15 residues. CDR1 and CDR2 from the germline V gene are SGDLS and YYNGEE. Trimming stripped 0 bases from V and 3 bases from J, with 10 bases between. DNA of the CDR3: TGTGCCAGCAGCGTAGGGGGGGAGGTCTACAATGAGCAGTTCTTC. Its protein product is CASSVGGEVYNEQFF. The complete variable domain, with remaining parts taken from reference TRBV9 and TRBJ2-1, reads DSGVTQTPKHLITATGQRVTLRCSPRSGDLSVYWYQQSLDQGLQFLIQYYNGEERAKGNILERFSAQQFPDLHSELNLSSLELGDSALYFCASSVGGEVYNEQFFGPGTRLTVL.

The chain uses TRBV5-3 and TRBJ2-7; a weak D match, TRBD1 (6 bases). TRBV5-3 is an ORF, and what it does is uncertain. V was trimmed by 8 bases and J by 5 bases, leaving 20 bases between them. The CDR3 totals 14 residues. The CDR3 region has the DNA TGTGCCAGCAGCCAAGTGGGGGCTCATAACGAGCAGTACTTC. Amino acid sequence: CASSQVGAHNEQYF.

This clone is a singleton in its sample. The genes are TRBV18 and TRBJ2-1; D not resolved. In germline, CDR1 is KGHSH, CDR2 LQKENI. Trimming shortened V by 5 bases and J by 5 bases, and 10 bases separated the two germline ends. This CDR3 is built from 13 residues. The CDR3 loop reads CASSSLKDNEQFF. CDR3 nucleotide sequence: TGTGCCAGCTCAAGTCTGAAGGACAATGAGCAGTTCTTC.